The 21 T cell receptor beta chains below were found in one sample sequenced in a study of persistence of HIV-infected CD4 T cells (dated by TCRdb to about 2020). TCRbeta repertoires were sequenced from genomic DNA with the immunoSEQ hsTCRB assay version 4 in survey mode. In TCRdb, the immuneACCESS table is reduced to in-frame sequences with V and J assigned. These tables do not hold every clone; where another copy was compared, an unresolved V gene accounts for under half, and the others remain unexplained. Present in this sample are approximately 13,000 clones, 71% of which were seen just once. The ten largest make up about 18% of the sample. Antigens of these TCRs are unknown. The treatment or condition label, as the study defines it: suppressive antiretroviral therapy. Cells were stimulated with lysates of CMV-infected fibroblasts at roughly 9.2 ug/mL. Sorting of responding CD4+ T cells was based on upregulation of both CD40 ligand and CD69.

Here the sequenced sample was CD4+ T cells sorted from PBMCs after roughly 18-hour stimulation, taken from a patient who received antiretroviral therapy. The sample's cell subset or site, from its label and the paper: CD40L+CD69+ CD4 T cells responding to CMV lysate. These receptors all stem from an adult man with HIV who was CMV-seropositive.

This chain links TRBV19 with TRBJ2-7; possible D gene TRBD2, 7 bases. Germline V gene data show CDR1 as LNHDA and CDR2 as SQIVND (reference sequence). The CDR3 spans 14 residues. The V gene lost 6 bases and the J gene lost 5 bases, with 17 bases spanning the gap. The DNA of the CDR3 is TGTGCCAGTAGACGGACGGGGGGCGGCGACGAGCAGTACTTC. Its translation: CASRRTGGGDEQYF. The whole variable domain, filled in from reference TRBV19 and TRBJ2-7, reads DGGITQSPKYLFRKEGQNVTLSCEQNLNHDAMYWYRQDPGQGLRLIYYSQIVNDFQKGDIAEGYSVSREKKESFPLTVTSAQKNPTAFYLCASRRTGGGDEQYFGPGTRLTVT.

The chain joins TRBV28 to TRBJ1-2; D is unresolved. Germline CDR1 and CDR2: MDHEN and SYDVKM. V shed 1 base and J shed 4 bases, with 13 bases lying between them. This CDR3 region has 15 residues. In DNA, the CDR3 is TGTGCCAGCAGTTTATACCCGAAGGGAACCTATGGCTACACCTTC. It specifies CASSLYPKGTYGYTF.

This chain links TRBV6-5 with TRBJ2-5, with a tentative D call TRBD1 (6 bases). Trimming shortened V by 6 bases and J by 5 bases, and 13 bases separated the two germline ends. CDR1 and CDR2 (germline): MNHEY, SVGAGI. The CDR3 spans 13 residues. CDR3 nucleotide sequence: TGTGCCAGCAGGAATGCAGGGGATGAGACCCAGTACTTC. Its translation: CASRNAGDETQYF.

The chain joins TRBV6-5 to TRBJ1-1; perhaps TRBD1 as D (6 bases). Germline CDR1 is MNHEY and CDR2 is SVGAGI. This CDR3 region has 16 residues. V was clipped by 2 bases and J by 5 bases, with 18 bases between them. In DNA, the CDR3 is TGTGCCAGCAGTTACCCCAAAGCCGGAGGGGGGACTGAAGCTTTCTTT. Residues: CASSYPKAGGGTEAFF.

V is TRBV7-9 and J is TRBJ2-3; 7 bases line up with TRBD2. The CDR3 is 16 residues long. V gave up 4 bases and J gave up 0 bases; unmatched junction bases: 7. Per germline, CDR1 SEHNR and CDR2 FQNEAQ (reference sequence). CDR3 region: CASSYQGGGSTDTQYF. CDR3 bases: TGTGCCAGCAGCTACCAGGGCGGGGGAAGCACAGATACGCAGTATTTT.

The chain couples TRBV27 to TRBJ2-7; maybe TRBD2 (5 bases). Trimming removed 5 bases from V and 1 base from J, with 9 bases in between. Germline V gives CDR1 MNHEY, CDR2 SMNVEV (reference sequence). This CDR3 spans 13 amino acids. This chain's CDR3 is CASSPRTSYEQYF. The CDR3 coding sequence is TGTGCCAGCAGTCCCAGGACTTCCTACGAGCAGTACTTC.

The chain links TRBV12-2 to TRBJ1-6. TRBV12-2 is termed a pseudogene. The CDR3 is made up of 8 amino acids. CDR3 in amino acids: CAHSPLHF. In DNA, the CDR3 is TGTGCCCATTCACCCCTCCACTTT.

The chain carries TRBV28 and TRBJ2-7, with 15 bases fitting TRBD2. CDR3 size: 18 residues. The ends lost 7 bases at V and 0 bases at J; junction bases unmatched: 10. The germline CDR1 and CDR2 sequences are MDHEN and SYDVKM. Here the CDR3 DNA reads TGTGCCAGCACCAACATCGGGACTAGCGGGGGGCGCTCCTACGAGCAGTACTTC. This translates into CASTNIGTSGGRSYEQYF.

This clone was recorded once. The DNA of the CDR3 is TGTGCCAGCAGCACGGACAGAACGGCCTGGCAGCCCCAGCATTTT. Translated, it gives CASSTDRTAWQPQHF. This sequence joins TRBV21-1 and TRBJ1-5; no DNA check was done on the table's D call, TRBD1. TRBV21-1 is an annotated pseudogene. The CDR3 has 15 residues.

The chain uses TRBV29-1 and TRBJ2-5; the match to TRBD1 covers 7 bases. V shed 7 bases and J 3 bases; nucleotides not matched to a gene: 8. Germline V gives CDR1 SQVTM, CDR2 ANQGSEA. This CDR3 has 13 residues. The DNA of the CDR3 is TGCAGCGCTAAACAGACAGGGAAAGAGACCCAGTACTTC. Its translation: CSAKQTGKETQYF.

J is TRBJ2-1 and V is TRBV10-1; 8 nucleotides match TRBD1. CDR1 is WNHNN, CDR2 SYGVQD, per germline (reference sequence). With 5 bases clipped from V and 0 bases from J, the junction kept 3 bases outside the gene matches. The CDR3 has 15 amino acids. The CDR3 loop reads CASSWDRSSYNEQFF. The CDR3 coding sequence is TGCGCCAGCAGTTGGGACAGGAGCTCCTACAATGAGCAGTTCTTC.

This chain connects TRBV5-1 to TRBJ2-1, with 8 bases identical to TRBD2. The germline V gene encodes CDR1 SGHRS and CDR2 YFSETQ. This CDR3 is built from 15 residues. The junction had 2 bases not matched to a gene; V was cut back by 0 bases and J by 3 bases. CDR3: CASSLGLAGYNEQFF. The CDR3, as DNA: TGCGCCAGCAGCTTGGGGCTAGCGGGCTACAATGAGCAGTTCTTC.

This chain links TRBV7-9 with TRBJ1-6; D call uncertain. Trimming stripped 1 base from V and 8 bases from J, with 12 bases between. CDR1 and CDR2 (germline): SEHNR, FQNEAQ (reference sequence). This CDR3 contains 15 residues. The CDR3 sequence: CASSLEPHADSPLHF. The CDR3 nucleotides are TGTGCCAGCAGCTTAGAACCCCATGCGGATTCACCCCTCCACTTT.

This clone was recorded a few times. The chain's CDR3 is CASSKAPATNEKLFF. The CDR3, as DNA: TGTGCCAGCAGCAAAGCCCCTGCAACTAATGAAAAACTGTTTTTT. The chain has TRBV21-1 and TRBJ1-4. TRBV21-1 is given as a pseudogene. The CDR3 contains 15 residues.

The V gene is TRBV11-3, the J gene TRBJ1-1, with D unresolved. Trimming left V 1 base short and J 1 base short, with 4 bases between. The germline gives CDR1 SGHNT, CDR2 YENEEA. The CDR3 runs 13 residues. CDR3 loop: CASSLARNTEAFF. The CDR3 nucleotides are TGTGCCAGCAGCTTAGCAAGGAACACTGAAGCTTTCTTT. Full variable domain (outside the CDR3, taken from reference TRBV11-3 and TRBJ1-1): EAGVVQSPRYKIIEKKQPVAFWCNPISGHNTLYWYLQNLGQGPELLIRYENEEAVDDSQLPKDRFSAERLKGVDSTLKIQPAELGDSAVYLCASSLARNTEAFFGQGTRLTVV.

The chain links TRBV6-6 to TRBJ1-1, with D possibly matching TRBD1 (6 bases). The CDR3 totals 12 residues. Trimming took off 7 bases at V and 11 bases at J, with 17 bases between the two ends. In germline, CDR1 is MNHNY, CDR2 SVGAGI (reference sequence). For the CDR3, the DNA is TGTGCCAGCAATCTACAGGGCGGCGGGGCTTTCTTT. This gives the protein CASNLQGGGAFF.

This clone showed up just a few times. DNA for the CDR3: TGTGCCAGCTCAGGGGACAGCTACGAGCAGTACTTC. Amino acid sequence: CASSGDSYEQYF. This chain connects TRBV18 to TRBJ2-7; 7 bases match TRBD1. Germline V gene sequence: CDR1 KGHSH, CDR2 LQKENI. The junction had 1 base not matched to a gene; V was cut back by 5 bases and J by 3 bases. The CDR3 is 12 amino acids.

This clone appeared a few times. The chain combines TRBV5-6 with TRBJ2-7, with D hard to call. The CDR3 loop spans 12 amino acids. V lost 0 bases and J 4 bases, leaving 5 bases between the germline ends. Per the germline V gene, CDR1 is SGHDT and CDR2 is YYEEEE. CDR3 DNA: TGTGCCAGCAGCTTGGAAGCATACGAGCAGTACTTC. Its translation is CASSLEAYEQYF. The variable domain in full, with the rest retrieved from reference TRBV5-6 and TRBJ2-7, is DAGVTQSPTHLIKTRGQQVTLRCSPKSGHDTVSWYQQALGQGPQFIFQYYEEEERQRGNFPDRFSGHQFPNYSSELNVNALLLGDSALYLCASSLEAYEQYFGPGTRLTVT.

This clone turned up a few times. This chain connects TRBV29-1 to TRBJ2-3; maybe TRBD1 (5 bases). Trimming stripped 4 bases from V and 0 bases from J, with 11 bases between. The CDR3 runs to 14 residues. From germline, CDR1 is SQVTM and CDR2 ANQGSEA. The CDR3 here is CSVVAQGSTDTQYF. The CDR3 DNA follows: TGCAGCGTTGTTGCGCAGGGTAGCACAGATACGCAGTATTTT.

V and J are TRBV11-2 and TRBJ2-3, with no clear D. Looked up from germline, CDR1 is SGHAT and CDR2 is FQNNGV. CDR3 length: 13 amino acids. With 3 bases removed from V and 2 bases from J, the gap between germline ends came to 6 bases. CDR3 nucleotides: TGTGCCAGCAGCTTTGGATACACAGATACGCAGTATTTT. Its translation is CASSFGYTDTQYF.

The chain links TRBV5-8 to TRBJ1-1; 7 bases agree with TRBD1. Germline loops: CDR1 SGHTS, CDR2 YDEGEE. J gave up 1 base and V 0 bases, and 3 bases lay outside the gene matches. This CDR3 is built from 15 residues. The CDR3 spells CASSLGRTGNTEAFF. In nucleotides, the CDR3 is TGTGCCAGCAGCTTGGGGCGGACAGGGAACACTGAAGCTTTCTTT. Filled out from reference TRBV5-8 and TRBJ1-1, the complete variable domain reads EAGVTQSPTHLIKTRGQQATLRCSPISGHTSVYWYQQALGLGLQFLLWYDEGEERNRGNFPPRFSGRQFPNYSSELNVNALELEDSALYLCASSLGRTGNTEAFFGQGTRLTVV.